This TCR beta chain was recovered during a study of CD8+CD57+ T cells in acquired aplastic anemia. Study-wide background: Sorted CD4+ and CD8+ cells gave a mean 3.2 ug DNA, range about 0.19 to 27.4 ug. On average, healthy donors gave about 11 million reads for CD4+ cells. Study outcomes and limitations: Any difference that existed in CD8+ Simpson's diversity between patients and controls was not significant. Found in both controls and patients were some 31 CD8+ CDR3 sequences.

The CDR3 consists of 13 residues. The ends were cut back, 1 base at V and 2 bases at J, with 5 bases in the middle. Germline V CDR1 and CDR2: SGHDN, FVKESK. Researchers used genomic DNA as the template to profile TCR beta VDJ and CDR3. TCRdb reprocessed the reads via MiXCR and lists one record per CDR3 protein. In the table there are some 150,000 distinct CDR3 sequences, more than 35% of which are singletons. This clonotype was recorded at least ten times. Its antigen is unidentified. Sequencing was done on a sample of sorted CD4+, CD8+, or CD8+CD57+ T cells (not recorded which) from PBMCs. The V call is TRBV14, the J call TRBJ1-2; D gene ambiguous. This sequence originates from a human donor in good health, serving as a control. CDR3 amino acids: CASSQGINYGYTF. As DNA, the CDR3 is TGTGCCAGCAGCCAAGGCATCAACTATGGCTACACCTTC.